Listed here are 25 T cell receptor beta chains from one sample, sequenced in a study of Tregs in tolerant kidney transplant recipients. The assay was immunoSEQ multiplex PCR, and TCRdb's table has in-frame clones only and misses some. In the table there are some 15,000 clones, over 50% of which are singletons. Their antigens remain unidentified. The sequenced sample consisted of Tregs from blood cultured with allogeneic cells. These receptors were obtained from a human donor in good health.

The V gene is TRBV6-5, the J gene TRBJ2-1, with 8 bases identical to TRBD2. The V gene end was trimmed by 7 bases and the J gene end by 4 bases; junction bases not matched to a gene: 6. CDR1 MNHEY and CDR2 SVGAGI come from the germline V gene. The CDR3 has 14 residues. The CDR3 here is CASNYGRGYNEQFF. As DNA, the CDR3 is TGTGCCAGCAACTACGGGAGGGGATACAATGAGCAGTTCTTC.

This clone was found a few times. The chain joins TRBV7-8 to TRBJ2-1; 10 bases fit TRBD1. Germline assignment: CDR1 SGHVS and CDR2 FQNEAQ. V shed 0 bases, J shed 12 bases, and the junction held 2 bases outside the gene matches. The CDR3 is 13 residues long. Written as DNA, the CDR3 is TGTGCCAGCAGCTTAGCTGGGACAGGGGTGCAGTTCTTC. Amino acids: CASSLAGTGVQFF.

This clone occurred once. The V gene is TRBV30, the J gene TRBJ2-5; possible D gene TRBD2, 6 bases. The tail of the sequence fits TRBJ2-7 better, so the J call may be wrong. Germline values: CDR1 GTSNPN, CDR2 SVGIG (reference sequence). The CDR3 runs 13 residues. The CDR3 coding sequence is TGTGCCTGGAGTGGGGACTGGACCTACGAGCAGTACTTC. The encoded protein is CAWSGDWTYEQYF.

The chain links TRBV7-2 to TRBJ2-5; 8 bases fit TRBD1. CDR1 is SGHTA and CDR2 is FQGNSA in the germline V gene. Trimming removed 5 bases from V and 5 bases from J; junction bases left unmatched: 7. CDR3 length: 14 amino acids. CDR3 in amino acids: CASSNGQGWETQYF. DNA for the CDR3: TGTGCCAGCAGCAACGGACAGGGTTGGGAGACCCAGTACTTC.

The V gene is TRBV30, the J gene TRBJ1-5; D is perhaps TRBD1 (5 bases). Germline CDR1 is GTSNPN and CDR2 is SVGIG (reference sequence). V dropped 5 bases and J dropped 3 bases, with 14 bases sitting between them. The CDR3 extends over 14 amino acids. In DNA form, the CDR3 reads TGTGCCTGGGGAACGGGGCAAGCCAATCAGCCCCAGCATTTT. Translating it yields CAWGTGQANQPQHF.

V is TRBV7-3 and J is TRBJ2-1; D call uncertain. CDR1 is SGHTA and CDR2 is FQGTGA in the germline V gene. CDR3 size: 12 residues. Trimming shortened V by 0 bases and J by 8 bases, and 5 bases separated the two germline ends. Here the CDR3 reads CASSLTEDEQFF. The CDR3 DNA is TGTGCCAGCAGCTTAACCGAGGATGAGCAGTTCTTC.

The chain couples TRBV28 to TRBJ2-7, with D unresolved. V gave up 6 bases and J gave up 3 bases, with 6 bases separating them. The germline gives CDR1 MDHEN, CDR2 SYDVKM. This CDR3 has 11 residues. This CDR3 is CASRKLYEQYF. DNA of the CDR3: TGTGCCAGCAGGAAACTCTACGAGCAGTACTTC.

The chain uses TRBV7-9 and TRBJ2-1, with D possibly matching TRBD1 (7 bases). This CDR3 is 16 amino acids long. Trimming took 2 bases from V and 9 from J, leaving 20 bases between them. Germline-derived CDR1 and CDR2 are SEHNR and FQNEAQ (reference sequence). CDR3 in amino acids: CASSLNRGMRGSEQFF. DNA for the CDR3: TGTGCCAGCAGCTTAAACAGGGGAATGCGGGGTAGTGAGCAGTTCTTC.

V is TRBV7-2 and J is TRBJ2-3; tentatively, D is TRBD2 (5 bases). CDR1 SGHTA and CDR2 FQGNSA come from the germline V gene. V was shortened by 2 bases and J by 6 bases, with 12 bases between the two germline ends. This CDR3 has 14 amino acids. The CDR3 nucleotides read TGTGCCAGCAGCTTAACGGGAAAGTTGGATACGCAGTATTTT. Protein sequence: CASSLTGKLDTQYF.

This chain uses TRBV7-8 with TRBJ2-7; 7 bases are shared with TRBD2. CDR1 is SGHVS, CDR2 FQNEAQ, per germline. V lost 6 bases to trimming and J lost 2 bases; unmatched junction nucleotides: 4. CDR3 length equals 13 residues. In DNA, the CDR3 is TGTGCCAGCAGTTGGGGAGGGCCCTACGAGCAGTACTTC. The encoded protein is CASSWGGPYEQYF.

The count of this clone is one. The CDR3 nucleotides are TGTGCCAGCAGCCAGGGACCGACCTACGAGCAGTACTTC. It codes for CASSQGPTYEQYF. V and J are TRBV7-8 and TRBJ2-7; D tentatively fits TRBD1 or TRBD2 (5 bases each). This CDR3 contains 13 residues. V lost 5 bases to trimming and J lost 2 bases, with 10 bases between them. The germline gives CDR1 SGHVS, CDR2 FQNEAQ.

This clone has just a few counts. Other nucleotide sequences in the sample specify the same CDR3. V is TRBV5-6 and J is TRBJ1-5; tentative D call: TRBD1 (5 bases). V dropped 0 bases and J dropped 2 bases, with 6 bases sitting between them. Germline CDR1 is SGHDT and CDR2 is YYEEEE. The CDR3 runs 14 residues. The CDR3 DNA reads as TGTGCCAGCAGCTTGGGACAGCGCAATCAGCCCCAGCATTTT. Its protein is CASSLGQRNQPQHF.

The V gene is TRBV4-3, the J gene TRBJ2-3, with 9 bases aligning to TRBD2. Germline CDR1 and CDR2: LGHNA and YSLEER. V dropped 1 base and J dropped 8; count of bases not matched to a gene: 16. The CDR3 is made up of 18 amino acids. The CDR3 here is CASSQGSGSSGDLGTQYF. Written as DNA, the CDR3 is TGCGCCAGCAGCCAAGGCTCTGGGTCTAGCGGGGATCTGGGTACGCAGTATTTT.

The gene calls are TRBV25-1 and TRBJ2-7; 10 bases map to TRBD1. This CDR3 region has 14 residues. J lost 3 bases, V lost 6 bases, and 5 bases had no gene match. Germline V gives CDR1 MGHDK, CDR2 SYGVNS. The CDR3 bases are TGTGCCAGCAGATCAGGGACAGGGGTCTACGAGCAGTACTTC. This encodes CASRSGTGVYEQYF.

In this sample, this clone turned up once. The chain carries TRBV6-1 and TRBJ1-5, with TRBD1 matching over 9 bases. The junction had 7 bases not matched to a gene; V was cut back by 7 bases and J by 6 bases. The CDR3 has 14 residues. CDR1 and CDR2 from the germline V gene are MNHNS and SASEGT. CDR3 DNA sequence: TGTGCCAGCACCCGGACAGGGGACCTTCAGCCCCAGCATTTT. Translating it yields CASTRTGDLQPQHF.

This clone was seen ten or more times. The chain employs TRBV9 and TRBJ2-3, with no clear D. The V end lost 1 base, the J end lost 1 base, and 7 bases lay between the germline ends. There are 14 residues in the CDR3. Looked up from germline, CDR1 is SGDLS and CDR2 is YYNGEE. CDR3 coding DNA: TGTGCCAGCAGCGTATGGCTAGGCACAGATACGCAGTATTTT. It codes for CASSVWLGTDTQYF.

The CDR3 spells CASSQDLGTEAFF. The CDR3 DNA reads TGCGCCAGCAGCCAAGATCTGGGGACTGAAGCTTTCTTT. The chain combines TRBV4-3 with TRBJ1-1; D remains unclear. Trimming removed 0 bases at V and 5 bases at J, with 7 bases between. This CDR3 is 13 amino acids long. Germline-derived CDR1 and CDR2 are LGHNA and YSLEER.

The rearrangement links TRBV6-1 to TRBJ2-3; D is possibly TRBD2 (5 bases). Germline V gene data show CDR1 as MNHNS and CDR2 as SASEGT. CDR3 length: 16 residues. V was pared by 3 bases and J by 7 bases, with 20 bases between. The CDR3 sequence is CASSESAGGRWNTQYF. CDR3 DNA: TGTGCCAGCAGTGAGTCTGCGGGCGGACGGTGGAATACGCAGTATTTT.

This clone was observed many times. V and J are TRBV21-1 and TRBJ2-4; the D call in the table, TRBD2, was not verified against the DNA. TRBV21-1 is a pseudogene. The CDR3 extends over 14 amino acids. The CDR3 reads CASLGGLAKNIQYF. The CDR3 DNA reads as TGTGCCAGCTTGGGGGGGCTAGCCAAAAACATTCAGTACTTC.

The chain links TRBV7-2 to TRBJ2-5; D remains unclear. This CDR3 has 14 amino acids. V lost 2 bases to trimming and J lost 3 bases, with 10 bases between them. Per germline, CDR1 SGHTA and CDR2 FQGNSA. CDR3 DNA: TGTGCCAGCAGCTTACCCCCGGCTAAAGAGACCCAGTACTTC. It codes for CASSLPPAKETQYF.

The chain couples TRBV10-3 to TRBJ2-1, with D possibly being TRBD1 (5 bases). The length of the CDR3 is 17 residues. The germline gives CDR1 ENHRY, CDR2 SYGVKD. The V and J ends lost 0 bases and 2 bases respectively, with 14 bases between them. DNA of the CDR3: TGTGCCATCAGTGAGTCTATTCAGGCGACAGCCTACAATGAGCAGTTCTTC. It specifies CAISESIQATAYNEQFF.

The chain is built from TRBV6-5 and TRBJ1-1, with a tentative D call TRBD1 (6 bases). The V end was cut by 8 bases, the J end by 1 base, with 11 bases between. This CDR3 is built from 13 residues. Germline CDR1 and CDR2: MNHEY and SVGAGI. The CDR3 nucleotides read TGTGCCAGCTCGGGACAACCGAACACTGAAGCTTTCTTT. This translates into CASSGQPNTEAFF.

This clone was observed a single time. The CDR3 here is CASSITAGADNEQFF. The CDR3 nucleotides are TGTGCCAGCAGCATCACGGCGGGGGCTGACAATGAGCAGTTCTTC. The chain is built from TRBV9 and TRBJ2-1, with TRBD2 as a possible D gene (7 bases). The CDR3 is 15 amino acids. Deletions cut 4 bases from V and 5 bases from J, with 16 bases between. From germline, CDR1 is SGDLS and CDR2 YYNGEE. Using reference TRBV9 and TRBJ2-1 for the parts outside the CDR3, the full variable domain is DSGVTQTPKHLITATGQRVTLRCSPRSGDLSVYWYQQSLDQGLQFLIQYYNGEERAKGNILERFSAQQFPDLHSELNLSSLELGDSALYFCASSITAGADNEQFFGPGTRLTVL.

The chain uses TRBV20-1 and TRBJ2-7; D possibly uses TRBD1 or TRBD2 (5 bases each). Trimming took 6 bases from V and 6 from J, leaving 12 bases between them. The CDR3 spans 11 residues. The germline V gene encodes CDR1 DFQATT and CDR2 SNEGSKA (reference sequence). CDR3 bases: TGCAGTGCGGGACGGAGAACCGAGCAGTACTTC. Its protein is CSAGRRTEQYF.

The sample holds a few counts of this clone. The CDR3 DNA follows: TGCGCCAGCAGCTTGGGCGGTTTAGAGGACTATGGCTACACCTTC. Residues: CASSLGGLEDYGYTF. The chain has TRBV5-1 and TRBJ1-2; D unclear. V was trimmed by 0 bases and J by 3 bases, leaving 12 bases between them. CDR3 size: 15 residues. In germline, CDR1 is SGHRS, CDR2 YFSETQ.